The sequence of this T cell receptor beta chain was determined in a study of yellow fever vaccine responses in identical twins. Study outcomes and limitations: Vaccine-induced T cell responses in twins were reportedly observed to appear partly convergent, partly personalized.

The table lists this clonotype with a count of one. Antigen specificity is unknown. TCRdb reprocessed the RT-PCR reads via MiXCR and lists one record per CDR3 protein. The sample consists of thousands of distinct CDR3 sequences, over 65% of them appearing once. This clonotype was sampled from a woman aged 18-29 years who received the yellow fever vaccine. The specimen comprised T cells from blood (PBMCs), unsorted or a sorted subset (not recorded which), sampled before or after yellow fever vaccination (not recorded which).

The CDR3 DNA follows: TGCAGCGTTGCCGAGGACAGGGTACACGAGCAGTACTTC. This codes for CSVAEDRVHEQYF. The chain recombines TRBV29-1 with TRBJ2-7; 8 nucleotides agree with TRBD1. V was pared by 4 bases and J by 5 bases, with 7 bases of the junction left unmatched. There are 13 residues in the CDR3. Germline lookup yields CDR1 SQVTM and CDR2 ANQGSEA.